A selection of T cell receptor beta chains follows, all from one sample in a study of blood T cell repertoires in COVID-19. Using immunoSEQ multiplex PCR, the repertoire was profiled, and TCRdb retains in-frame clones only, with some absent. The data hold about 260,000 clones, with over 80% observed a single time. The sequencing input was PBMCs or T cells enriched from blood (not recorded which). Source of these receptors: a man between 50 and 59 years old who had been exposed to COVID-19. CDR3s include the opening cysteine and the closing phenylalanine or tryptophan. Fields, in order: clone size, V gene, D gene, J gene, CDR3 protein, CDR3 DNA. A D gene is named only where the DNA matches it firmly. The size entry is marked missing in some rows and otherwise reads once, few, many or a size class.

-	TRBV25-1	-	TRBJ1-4	CASSPPTGSTNEKLFF	TGTGCCAGCAGTCCACCGACAGGATCAACTAATGAAAAACTGTTTTTT
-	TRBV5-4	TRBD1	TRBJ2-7	CASSLEGGLNEQYF	TGTGCCAGCAGCTTGGAAGGGGGCTTGAACGAGCAGTACTTC
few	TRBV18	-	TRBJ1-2	CASSPMQGRRLGYGYTF	TGTGCCAGCTCACCCATGCAGGGGCGCCGTCTTGGCTATGGCTACACCTTC
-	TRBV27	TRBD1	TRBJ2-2	CASSFGTENTGELFF	TGTGCCAGCAGTTTTGGGACAGAGAACACCGGGGAGCTGTTTTTT
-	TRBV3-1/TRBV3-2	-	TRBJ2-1	CASTHLGSEGNEQFF	TGTGCCAGCACTCACTTGGGGTCGGAGGGCAATGAGCAGTTCTTC
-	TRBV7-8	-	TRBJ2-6	CASSLTPWSSGANVLTF	TGTGCCAGCAGCCTTACCCCCTGGAGCTCTGGGGCCAACGTCCTGACTTTC
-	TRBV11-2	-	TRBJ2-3	CASSQGTDTQYF	TGTGCCAGCAGCCAGGGCACAGATACGCAGTATTTT
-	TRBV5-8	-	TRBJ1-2	CASSLVGRGLLGYTF	TGTGCCAGCAGCTTGGTGGGTAGGGGATTGCTTGGCTACACCTTC
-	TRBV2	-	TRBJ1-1	CASSPRGRRNTEAFF	TGTGCCAGCAGCCCTCGGGGGAGACGGAACACTGAAGCTTTCTTT
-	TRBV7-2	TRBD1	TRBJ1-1	CASSDRQGYTEAFF	TGTGCCAGCAGCGATAGACAGGGATACACTGAAGCTTTCTTT
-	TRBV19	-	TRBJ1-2	CASSPPTYLLPLINYYGYTF	TGTGCCAGTAGTCCGCCGACTTACCTCTTACCCCTTATAAATTACTATGGCTACACCTTC
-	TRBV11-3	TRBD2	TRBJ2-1	CASSLGVQAAGLRNEQFF	TGTGCCAGCAGCTTAGGGGTACAAGCAGCGGGGCTTAGGAATGAGCAGTTCTTC
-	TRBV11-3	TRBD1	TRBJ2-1	CASSLEGGLGFF	TGTGCCAGCAGCTTAGAAGGGGGCCTTGGGTTCTTC
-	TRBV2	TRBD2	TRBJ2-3	CAWASGRDTQYF	TGTGCCTGGGCTAGCGGGAGAGATACGCAGTATTTT
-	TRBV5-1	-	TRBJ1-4	CASSLGSMEEKLFF	TGCGCCAGCAGCTTGGGATCTATGGAGGAAAAACTGTTTTTT
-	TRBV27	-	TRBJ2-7	CASRRQISSYEQYF	TGTGCCAGCAGGAGACAGATCAGCTCCTACGAGCAGTACTTC